Presented here are 9 T cell receptor beta chains from one specimen sequenced in a study of blood T cells in healthy people across ages. The authors ran a second PCR of 7 to 11 cycles using a sample-barcoded 5' primer and a J-beta primer mix. MiXCR, run by TCRdb on the 5' RACE reads, gives a single entry per CDR3 protein. This table has 800,000 to 900,000 distinct CDR3 sequences, under 80% appearing once. Sequencing used blood. The receptors were gathered from a man aged 30 to 45 in good health.

J is TRBJ2-1 and V is TRBV14; D gene ambiguous. This CDR3 region has 15 residues. CDR1 SGHDN and CDR2 FVKESK come from the germline V gene. Trimming took 2 bases from V and 3 from J, leaving 11 bases between them. The CDR3 protein is CASSQFLGSYNEQFF. The CDR3 DNA follows: TGTGCCAGCAGCCAATTTCTTGGCAGCTACAATGAGCAGTTCTTC. The variable domain in full, completed from reference TRBV14 and TRBJ2-1, reads EAGVTQFPSHSVIEKGQTVTLRCDPISGHDNLYWYRRVMGKEIKFLLHFVKESKQDESGMPNNRFLAERTGGTYSTLKVQPAELEDSGVYFCASSQFLGSYNEQFFGPGTRLTVL.

The chain is built from TRBV5-1 and TRBJ2-1, with TRBD2 identical over 8 bases. V shed 0 bases and J 0 bases; nucleotides not matched to a gene: 5. Germline assignment: CDR1 SGHRS and CDR2 YFSETQ. The CDR3 is 17 amino acids. The CDR3 DNA is TGCGCCAGCAGCTTGGCCGGGCTAGCGGGCTCCTACAATGAGCAGTTCTTC. This gives the protein CASSLAGLAGSYNEQFF.

In its sample, this clonotype was seen a few times. CDR3 sequence (DNA): TGTGCCAGCAGCCTTTTTAATCCCGGCGCAACCTACGAGCAGTACTTC. This gives the protein CASSLFNPGATYEQYF. This chain joins TRBV4-2 and TRBJ2-7; unclear D gene. Between the trimmed V and J ends, which lost 4 bases and 2 bases, there was a span of 18 bases. The CDR3 spans 16 residues. CDR1 LGHNA and CDR2 YNFKEQ come from the germline V gene.

The chain is built from TRBV6-5 and TRBJ2-3; a weak D match, TRBD2 (6 bases). Trimming cost V 4 bases and J 5 bases, with 16 bases left between them. The CDR3 totals 15 residues. CDR1 MNHEY and CDR2 SVGAGI come from the germline V gene. The CDR3, as DNA: TGTGCCAGCAGTTCCCCGGGACTTACCGAAGATACGCAGTATTTT. Translation gives CASSSPGLTEDTQYF.

DNA of the CDR3: TGTGCCTGGAGCTCAGGGGGCTATGGCTACACCTTC. Its protein is CAWSSGGYGYTF. This chain connects TRBV30 to TRBJ1-2; 7 bases align to TRBD1. The CDR3 consists of 12 residues. With V trimmed by 3 bases and J by 4 bases, 2 bases remained unmatched. Germline-derived CDR1 and CDR2 are GTSNPN and SVGIG (reference sequence).

As DNA, the CDR3 is TGTGCCAGCAGCGGTACGACAGGGGTAAAGTTCTTC. Its protein product is CASSGTTGVKFF. The genes are TRBV6-1 and TRBJ2-1; 8 bases are shared with TRBD1. Per germline, CDR1 MNHNS and CDR2 SASEGT. After removal of 6 bases from V and 14 bases from J, the junction contained 9 bases not matched to a gene. The CDR3 has 12 amino acids.

V and J are TRBV3-1 and TRBJ1-1; D is undetermined. CDR1 and CDR2 (germline): LGHDT, YNNKEL (reference sequence). Trimming left V 4 bases short and J 2 bases short, with 11 bases between. The CDR3 loop spans 14 amino acids. The CDR3 sequence: CASSPPQLNTEAFF. CDR3 coding DNA: TGTGCCAGCAGCCCCCCGCAGCTTAACACTGAAGCTTTCTTT.

The V and J genes are TRBV2 and TRBJ1-2; 7 bases are shared with TRBD1. This CDR3 region has 14 residues. V was pared by 7 bases and J by 2 bases, with 7 bases of the junction left unmatched. From germline, CDR1 is SNHLY and CDR2 FYNNEI. In DNA, the CDR3 is TGTGCCAGCACCGACAGGGTACAAAACTATGGCTACACCTTC. Protein product: CASTDRVQNYGYTF.

This chain connects TRBV5-1 to TRBJ2-7, with D hard to call. V was trimmed by 0 bases and J by 0 bases, leaving 7 bases between them. The CDR3 loop spans 14 amino acids. The V gene's germline CDR1 is SGHRS and CDR2 YFSETQ. DNA of the CDR3: TGCGCCAGCAGCTTGGCACAGATCTCCTACGAGCAGTACTTC. Amino acids: CASSLAQISYEQYF. The entire variable domain, with the rest obtained from reference TRBV5-1 and TRBJ2-7, is as follows: KAGVTQTPRYLIKTRGQQVTLSCSPISGHRSVSWYQQTPGQGLQFLFEYFSETQRNKGNFPGRFSGRQFSNSRSEMNVSTLELGDSALYLCASSLAQISYEQYFGPGTRLTVT.